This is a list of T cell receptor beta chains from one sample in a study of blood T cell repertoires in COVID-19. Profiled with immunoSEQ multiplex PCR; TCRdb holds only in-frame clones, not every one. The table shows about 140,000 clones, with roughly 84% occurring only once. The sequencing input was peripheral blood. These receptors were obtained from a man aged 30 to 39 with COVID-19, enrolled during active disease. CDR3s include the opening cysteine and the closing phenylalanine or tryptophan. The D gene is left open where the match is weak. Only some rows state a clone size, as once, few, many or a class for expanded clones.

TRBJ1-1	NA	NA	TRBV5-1	TGCGCCAGCAGCTTGGACGATGGGCAGCTTGAAGCTTTCTTT	CASSLDDGQLEAFF
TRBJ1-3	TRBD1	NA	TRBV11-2	TGTGCCAGCAGCTCCCTACAGGGGGCAGGAAACACCATATATTTT	CASSSLQGAGNTIYF
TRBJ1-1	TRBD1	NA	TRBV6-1	TGTGCCAGCAGTGATCAGGGGGCGTATGAAGCTTTCTTT	CASSDQGAYEAFF
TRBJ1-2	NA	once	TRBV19	TGTGCCAGCCGGGAGTTCGCTAACTATGGCTACACCTTC	CASREFANYGYTF
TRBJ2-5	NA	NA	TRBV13	TGTGCCAGCAGCTTAGGTGGGAGTGAGACCCAGTACTTC	CASSLGGSETQYF
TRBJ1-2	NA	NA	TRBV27	TGTGCCAGCAGTTCGAGACAGAGAGCTAACTATGGCTACACCTTC	CASSSRQRANYGYTF
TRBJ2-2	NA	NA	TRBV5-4	TGTGCCAGCAGCTTACCGGGTTCGGCTAACGGCGGGGAGCTGTTTTTT	CASSLPGSANGGELFF
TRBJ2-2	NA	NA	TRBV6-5	TGTGCCAGCAGTTACGCAGGGTTTTCCGGGGAGCTGTTTTTT	CASSYAGFSGELFF
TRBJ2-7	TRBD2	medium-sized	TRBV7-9	TGTGCCAGCAGCTATAGCGGGAGCACCGAGCAGTACTTC	CASSYSGSTEQYF
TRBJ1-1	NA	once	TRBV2	TGTGCCAGCAGGGCGGGGGCTGGAGGGACTGAAGCTTTCTTT	CASRAGAGGTEAFF
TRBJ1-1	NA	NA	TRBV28	TGTGCCAGCACCCAGCCCCAGGGGCAGAACACTGAAGCTTTCTTT	CASTQPQGQNTEAFF
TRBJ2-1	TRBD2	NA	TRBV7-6	TGTGCCAGCAGCCCCCGTCTAGCGGGCCCCCAACCGGATGAGCAGTTCTTC	CASSPRLAGPQPDEQFF
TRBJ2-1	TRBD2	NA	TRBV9	TGTGCCAGCAGCGTAGCGGAGGGAGGGCCTGGCGAGCAGTTCTTC	CASSVAEGGPGEQFF
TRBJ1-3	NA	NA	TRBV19	TGTGCCAGTAGTGCCCACTTGGGAGGAGGAAACACCATATATTTT	CASSAHLGGGNTIYF
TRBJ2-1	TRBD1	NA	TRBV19	TGTGCCAGTAGTATAAGGGACAGGGGGCCCGGTGAGCAGTTCTTC	CASSIRDRGPGEQFF
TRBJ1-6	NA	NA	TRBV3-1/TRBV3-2	TGTGCCAGCAGCCAAGATCGCGGGGTTAATTCACCCCTCCACTTT	CASSQDRGVNSPLHF
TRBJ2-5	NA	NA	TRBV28	TGTGCCAGCAGCCCCGGGACATACCAAGAGACCCAGTACTTC	CASSPGTYQETQYF
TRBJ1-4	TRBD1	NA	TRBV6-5	TGTGCCAGCAGACCTGGACAGGAACAAGAAAAACTGTTTTTT	CASRPGQEQEKLFF
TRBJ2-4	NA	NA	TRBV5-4	TGTGCCAGCAGCCCCGGAGGAGGGGGCAGGGACATTCAGTACTTC	CASSPGGGGRDIQYF
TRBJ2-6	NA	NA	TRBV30	TGTGCCTGGAGTAAGCAGGGCTCTGGGGCCAACGTCCTGACTTTC	CAWSKQGSGANVLTF
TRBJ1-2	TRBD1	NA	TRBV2	TGTGCCAGCAGCCCAAAGGGGGGACAGGACTATGGCTACACCTTC	CASSPKGGQDYGYTF
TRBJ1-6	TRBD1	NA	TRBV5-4	TGTGCCAGCAGGGACCAAGGGGGCTCACCCCTCCACTTT	CASRDQGGSPLHF
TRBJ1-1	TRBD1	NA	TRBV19	TGTGCCAGTAGTAAGACAGGGGTATCAACTGAAGCTTTCTTT	CASSKTGVSTEAFF
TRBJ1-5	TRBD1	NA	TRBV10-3	TGTGCCATCAGAACAGGGGACCAGCCCCAGCATTTT	CAIRTGDQPQHF
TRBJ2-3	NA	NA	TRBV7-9	TGTGCCAGTACGTTGGGCGGGAGCACAGATACGCAGTATTTT	CASTLGGSTDTQYF
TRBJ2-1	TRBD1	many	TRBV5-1	TGCGCCAGCAGCTTGGGGCTACAGGGGTCTTACAATGAGCAGTTCTTC	CASSLGLQGSYNEQFF
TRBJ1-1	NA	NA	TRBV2	TGTGCCAGCACCGGTGCGGGGTCGGACACTGAAGCTTTCTTT	CASTGAGSDTEAFF
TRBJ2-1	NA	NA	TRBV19	TGTGCCAGTAGTAGCAGGGGTGAGCAGTTCTTC	CASSSRGEQFF
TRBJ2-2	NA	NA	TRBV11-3	TGTGCCAGCAGCTTAGGAGGCTCCGGGGAGCTGTTTTTT	CASSLGGSGELFF
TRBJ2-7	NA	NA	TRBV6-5	TGTGCCAAATCCGGGACATCGGCCGACGAGCAGTACTTC	CAKSGTSADEQYF
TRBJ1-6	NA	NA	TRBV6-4	TGTGCCAGCAGTGATGAGACTGGTTCACCCCTCCACTTT	CASSDETGSPLHF
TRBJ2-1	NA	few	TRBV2	TGTGCCAGCAGTGTTCGTGTCAGAGGCGATGAGCAGTTCTTC	CASSVRVRGDEQFF
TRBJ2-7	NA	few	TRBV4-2	TGTGCCAGCAGCCAACACTACGAGCAGTACTTC	CASSQHYEQYF
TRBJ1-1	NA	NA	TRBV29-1	TGCAGCGTCCTGGCGGGACGGATGAACACTGAAGCTTTCTTT	CSVLAGRMNTEAFF
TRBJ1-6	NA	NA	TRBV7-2	TGTGCCAGCAGCCGGGATAGTGCCCTCCACTTT	CASSRDSALHF
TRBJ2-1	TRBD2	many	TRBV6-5	TGTGCCAGCAGCCGGACTAGCGGGAGTGTCGATGAGCAGTTCTTC	CASSRTSGSVDEQFF
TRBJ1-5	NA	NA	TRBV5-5	TGTGCCAGCAGCTTTCGGGCGGGGTCGGTTCGGAGGCAGCCCCAGCATTTT	CASSFRAGSVRRQPQHF
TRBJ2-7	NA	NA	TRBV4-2	TGTGCCAGCAGCCAAGTGGGGGGACGATCGGACGAGCAGTACTTC	CASSQVGGRSDEQYF
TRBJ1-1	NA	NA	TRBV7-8	TGTGCCAGCAGCTTTGGACAAGTGGACACTGAAGCTTTCTTT	CASSFGQVDTEAFF
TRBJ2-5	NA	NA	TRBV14	TGTGCCAGCAGCCAAGTGGGCGAGACCCAGTACTTC	CASSQVGETQYF
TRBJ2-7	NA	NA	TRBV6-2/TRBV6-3	TGTGCCAGCAGTTATACGTGGAGCTCCTACGAGCAGTACTTC	CASSYTWSSYEQYF
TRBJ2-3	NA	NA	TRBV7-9	TGTGCCAGCAGCCCAACCACGGGGACAGATACGCAGTATTTT	CASSPTTGTDTQYF
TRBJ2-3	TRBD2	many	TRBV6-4	TGTGCCAGCAGTGAGGGACTAGCGGACACAGATACGCAGTATTTT	CASSEGLADTDTQYF
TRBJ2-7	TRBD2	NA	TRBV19	TGTGCCAGTAGTCCCAAGGGACTAGCGGGTACCTACGAGCAGTACTTC	CASSPKGLAGTYEQYF
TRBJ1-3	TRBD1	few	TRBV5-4	TGTGCCAGCAGCTCTCCGGGACAGGGGGCAAACACCATATATTTT	CASSSPGQGANTIYF
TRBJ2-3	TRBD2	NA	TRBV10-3	TGTGCCATCAGTATTCTAGCGGGAGGGGCCACAGATACGCAGTATTTT	CAISILAGGATDTQYF
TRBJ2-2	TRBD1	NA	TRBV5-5	TGTGCCAGCAGCTGGGACAGGGCTAGGGAGCTGTTTTTT	CASSWDRARELFF
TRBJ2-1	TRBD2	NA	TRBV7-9	TGTGCCAGCAGCTCAATAGCGGGAGAGGTTCGCAATGAGCAGTTCTTC	CASSSIAGEVRNEQFF
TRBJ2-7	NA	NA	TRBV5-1	TGCGCCAGCAGCCCGACTGGGACACCGAGCTACGAGCAGTACTTC	CASSPTGTPSYEQYF
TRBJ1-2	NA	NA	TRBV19	TGTGCCAGTAGTAGAAGTAGGGGCTATGGCTACACCTTC	CASSRSRGYGYTF
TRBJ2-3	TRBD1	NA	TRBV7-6	TGTGCCAGCAGCCTTCAGGGACAGGGGGCTGTGACAGATACGCAGTATTTT	CASSLQGQGAVTDTQYF
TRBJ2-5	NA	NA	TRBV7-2	TGTGCCAGCAGCTTAGCGCTAGAGAAGAAAACCCAGTACTTC	CASSLALEKKTQYF
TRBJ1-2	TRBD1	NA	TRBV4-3	TGCGCCAGCAGCCAAGGGACAGGGGGAGGCTATGGCTACACCTTC	CASSQGTGGGYGYTF
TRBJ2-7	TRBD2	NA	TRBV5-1	TGCGCCAGCAGCCCCCGACTAGCGGGAGGCTACGAGCAGTACTTC	CASSPRLAGGYEQYF
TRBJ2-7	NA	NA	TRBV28	TGTGCCAGCAGTTTATCGGGGGTAGAGCAGTACTTC	CASSLSGVEQYF
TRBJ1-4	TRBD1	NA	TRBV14	TGTGCCAGCAGCCAAGATGTGGACAGGGCTGAAAAACTGTTTTTT	CASSQDVDRAEKLFF
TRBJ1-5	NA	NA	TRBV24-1	TGTGCCACCAGTGATGCTGGGCCTAATCAGCCCCAGCATTTT	CATSDAGPNQPQHF
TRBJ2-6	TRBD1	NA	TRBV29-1	TGCAGCGTTGAAGGGGAGCAGGGGGCGTATTCTGGGGCCAACGTCCTGACTTTC	CSVEGEQGAYSGANVLTF
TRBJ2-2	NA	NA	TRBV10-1	TGCGCCAGCAGGCCGGGACAGGAGCTGTTTTTT	CASRPGQELFF